Listed below are T cell receptor beta chains from one sample, sequenced in a study of T cells in Graves' hyperthyroidism and ophthalmopathy. TCRdb reprocessed the multiplex PCR reads via MiXCR and lists one record per CDR3 protein. Seen here are roughly 750,000 distinct CDR3 sequences, 16% observed once, and the top ten hold roughly 8%. The sequenced sample was blood. Receptors were obtained from a man aged 18 to 30 with Graves' hyperthyroidism. CDR3s include the opening cysteine and the closing phenylalanine or tryptophan. The D gene is left open where the match is weak. Not every row has a clone size; where given, it reads once, few, many or a size class.

many | TRBJ1-5 | . | TRBV28 | TGTGCCAGCAGCAGGCGGGGATTGAGACAGCCCCAGCATTTT | CASSRRGLRQPQHF
. | TRBJ1-1 | . | TRBV19 | TGTGCCAGTAGTATCGGGGTCGGTGAAGCTTTCTTT | CASSIGVGEAFF
. | TRBJ1-3 | . | TRBV5-1 | TGCGCCAGCAGCATCGGGACAACTGGAAACACCATATATTTT | CASSIGTTGNTIYF
. | TRBJ2-2 | . | TRBV14 | TGTGCCAGCAGCCAAGGGCGCGGGGAGCTGTTTTTT | CASSQGRGELFF
many | TRBJ2-3 | TRBD2 | TRBV20-1 | TGCAGTGCTAAGCCTAGCGGGAGGGTTACAGATACGCAGTATTTT | CSAKPSGRVTDTQYF
. | TRBJ2-1 | TRBD2 | TRBV7-9 | TGTGCCAGCAGGTTAGCGGGAGCCAGGGACAATGAGCAGTTCTTC | CASRLAGARDNEQFF
few | TRBJ1-2 | . | TRBV2 | TGTGCCAGCAGTGAGATCATCCAGGGTGGCTACACCTTC | CASSEIIQGGYTF
few | TRBJ1-5 | . | TRBV7-8 | TGTGCCAGCAGCCCCGCACGGGCTGGACGGCTTAGCAATCAGCCCCAGCATTTT | CASSPARAGRLSNQPQHF
once | TRBJ2-7 | . | TRBV4-3 | TGCGCCAGCAGCCAAGAGTCGGGCGGATTTGGGCAGTACTTC | CASSQESGGFGQYF
. | TRBJ1-4 | TRBD1 | TRBV7-9 | TGTGCCAGCAGCTCCGGACAGGGCCTGGTTACTAATGAAAAACTGTTTTTT | CASSSGQGLVTNEKLFF
many | TRBJ2-2 | . | TRBV11-3 | TGTGCCAGCAGCTTAGTTACGTGGGAGGTCGGCACCGGGGAGCTGTTTTTT | CASSLVTWEVGTGELFF
few | TRBJ2-3 | . | TRBV6-5 | TGTGCCAGCAGTTTAGTCTTTGGGGGGAGTTACACAGATACGCAGTATTTT | CASSLVFGGSYTDTQYF
few | TRBJ2-5 | . | TRBV7-2 | TGTGCCAGCAGCTTAGAGTCGGCCAGGCTAGAGACCCAGTACTTC | CASSLESARLETQYF
. | TRBJ1-1 | . | TRBV5-8 | TGTGCCAGCAGCCCGGTGGGGCGGAGGACTGAAGCTTTCTTT | CASSPVGRRTEAFF
few | TRBJ1-4 | . | TRBV16 | TGTGCCAGCAGCCAATCCTGGCAGGGCCCTGCAACTAATGAAAAACTGTTTTTT | CASSQSWQGPATNEKLFF
. | TRBJ2-7 | . | TRBV5-1 | TGCGCCAGCAGCGAGATGGTGACCTACGAGCAGTACTTC | CASSEMVTYEQYF
. | TRBJ2-7 | TRBD2 | TRBV2 | TGTGCCAGCAGTCAGGGACTAGGAGGCTACGAGCAGTACTTC | CASSQGLGGYEQYF
many | TRBJ2-5 | TRBD2 | TRBV28 | TGTGCCAGCAGTCCCCGACTAGCGGGAGGTGGGGAGACCCAGTACTTC | CASSPRLAGGGETQYF
many | TRBJ2-1 | TRBD2 | TRBV6-2/TRBV6-3 | TGTGCCAGCAGTCCGACTAGCCCATCCTACAATGAGCAGTTCTTC | CASSPTSPSYNEQFF
many | TRBJ2-3 | . | TRBV2 | TGTGCCAAGAGGGGGGGTACGCAGTATTTT | CAKRGGTQYF
few | TRBJ2-1 | . | TRBV11-3 | TGTGCCAGCAGCTTAATGGGGATAGACTACAATGAGCAGTTCTTC | CASSLMGIDYNEQFF
. | TRBJ2-3 | TRBD2 | TRBV5-1 | TGCGCCAGCGGGGCTAGCGGGAGGTTTGATACGCAGTATTTT | CASGASGRFDTQYF
. | TRBJ2-2 | . | TRBV20-1 | TGCAGTGCTAGCCCGAGGGAGCGAGCGAACACCGGGGAGCTGTTTTTT | CSASPRERANTGELFF
many | TRBJ2-7 | . | TRBV2 | TGTGCCAGCAGTGGGGTGAAGGGCCCCTCCGAGCAGTACTTC | CASSGVKGPSEQYF
few | TRBJ2-7 | . | TRBV6-1 | TGTGCCAGCAGGCCAAGGGACCGAGCCTGGTGGGAGCAGTACTTC | CASRPRDRAWWEQYF
many | TRBJ1-1 | . | TRBV2 | TGTGCCAGCAGTGTAGCGGGAGAAGCTTTCTTT | CASSVAGEAFF
few | TRBJ2-3 | . | TRBV4-1 | TGCGCCAGCAGCCAAGTGAGCGACACAGATACGCAGTATTTT | CASSQVSDTDTQYF
many | TRBJ2-7 | TRBD1 | TRBV6-2/TRBV6-3 | TGTGCCAGCAGCCGCGTAAGGGACAGCATATACGAGCAGTACTTC | CASSRVRDSIYEQYF
. | TRBJ2-1 | . | TRBV6-2/TRBV6-3 | TGTGCCAGCAGTTCCGGAAGGAGCGGTGAGCAGTTCTTC | CASSSGRSGEQFF
many | TRBJ2-3 | TRBD2 | TRBV7-3 | TGTGCCAGCAGCCGGATACGCTCTAGCGGGGGCACAGATACGCAGTATTTT | CASSRIRSSGGTDTQYF
. | TRBJ2-5 | TRBD2 | TRBV5-1 | TGCGCCAGCAGCTTGAGGGGGGGACTAGCGGCCTGGCAAGAGACCCAGTACTTC | CASSLRGGLAAWQETQYF
many | TRBJ2-2 | . | TRBV20-1 | TGCAGTGCTAGAACCGTAGCGGAGCCGAGGGGCACCGGGGAGCTGTTTTTT | CSARTVAEPRGTGELFF
. | TRBJ2-1 | TRBD1 | TRBV4-1 | TGCGCCAGCAGCCAAGGCCCGGGACAGGGGGCGAATGAGCAGTTCTTC | CASSQGPGQGANEQFF
many | TRBJ2-5 | . | TRBV28 | TGTGCCAGCCGAGGAATGAGACTGGGCCTCGGGACCCAGTACTTC | CASRGMRLGLGTQYF
many | TRBJ2-1 | . | TRBV28 | TGTGCCAGCAGTTTTGCGGCCTCCTACAATGAGCAGTTCTTC | CASSFAASYNEQFF
many | TRBJ2-4 | . | TRBV11-2 | TGTGCCAGCAGCCCCCACCGAGGGGGAGGGCCTAGGGCCAAAAACATTCAGTACTTC | CASSPHRGGGPRAKNIQYF
. | TRBJ2-1 | . | TRBV5-1 | TGCGCCAGCAGCTTGGCCCCCCCCTCGGATGAGCAGTTCTTC | CASSLAPPSDEQFF
. | TRBJ2-2 | TRBD1 | TRBV4-3 | TGCGCCAGCACCTTAGACAGGGGGAGTAACGGGGAGCTGTTTTTT | CASTLDRGSNGELFF
few | TRBJ2-2 | . | TRBV12-3/TRBV12-4 | TGTGCCAGCAGTTTAGCGAGCGTTGGGGAGCTGTTTTTT | CASSLASVGELFF
. | TRBJ2-7 | . | TRBV5-1 | TGCGCCAGCAGCTTGGAGACGGGACAACCTAGTTACGAGCAGTACTTC | CASSLETGQPSYEQYF
. | TRBJ1-5 | . | TRBV6-2/TRBV6-3 | TGTGCCAGCAGTTATAGGCCGCTTTCGAGTCAGCCCCAGCATTTT | CASSYRPLSSQPQHF
. | TRBJ2-1 | . | TRBV7-9 | TGTGCCAGCAGCCCCCCCTTGGGGGTAAATGAGCAGTTCTTC | CASSPPLGVNEQFF
many | TRBJ2-5 | TRBD1 | TRBV6-1 | TGTGCCAGCAGTTACGGGACAGTAGAGACCCAGTACTTC | CASSYGTVETQYF
many | TRBJ2-3 | TRBD2 | TRBV27 | TGTGCCAGCAGTCCAAGAAGCGGGAGCGGGGATACGCAGTATTTT | CASSPRSGSGDTQYF
few | TRBJ2-1 | TRBD2 | TRBV6-5 | TGTGCCAGCAGTTACTCAAGCGGGGGGGACAATGAGCAGTTCTTC | CASSYSSGGDNEQFF
many | TRBJ2-3 | . | TRBV12-3/TRBV12-4 | TGTGCCAGCAGTCGAACTAGAGTTACAGATACGCAGTATTTT | CASSRTRVTDTQYF
many | TRBJ2-1 | TRBD2 | TRBV2 | TGTGCCAGCAGTGAAGTAGGACTAGCGGGATTTAGCTCCTACAATGAGCAGTTCTTC | CASSEVGLAGFSSYNEQFF
. | TRBJ1-5 | TRBD1 | TRBV11-2 | TGTGCCAGCAGCTTAACCGGGCAGGGGGATCAGCCCCAGCATTTT | CASSLTGQGDQPQHF
few | TRBJ2-1 | . | TRBV9 | TGTGCCAGCTCGGGAGAGACGTCCCAGGTTTTCAATGAGCAGTTCTTC | CASSGETSQVFNEQFF
. | TRBJ2-3 | . | TRBV29-1 | TGCAGCGCCCGGGACGGACCGCTCACAGATACGCAGTATTTT | CSARDGPLTDTQYF
few | TRBJ2-3 | . | TRBV27 | TGTGCCAGCAGTTTACGGGGGCGGGGCCTCTCTCATACGCAGTATTTT | CASSLRGRGLSHTQYF
. | TRBJ2-1 | TRBD2 | TRBV15 | TGTGCCACCAGCCCGACGGGGGGACTAGAGTTGTTCTTC | CATSPTGGLELFF
. | TRBJ1-6 | . | TRBV6-2/TRBV6-3 | TGTGCCAGCAGTTACTCGAACCTGGCTTCTTCACCCCTCCACTTT | CASSYSNLASSPLHF
. | TRBJ2-3 | . | TRBV6-1 | TGTGCCAGCGGACTTCCCGGAGATACGCAGTATTTT | CASGLPGDTQYF
many | TRBJ2-7 | TRBD2 | TRBV12-3/TRBV12-4 | TGTGCCAGCAGTTTAGGGCTAGCGGGAGGGCCGAGAAACGAGCAGTACTTC | CASSLGLAGGPRNEQYF